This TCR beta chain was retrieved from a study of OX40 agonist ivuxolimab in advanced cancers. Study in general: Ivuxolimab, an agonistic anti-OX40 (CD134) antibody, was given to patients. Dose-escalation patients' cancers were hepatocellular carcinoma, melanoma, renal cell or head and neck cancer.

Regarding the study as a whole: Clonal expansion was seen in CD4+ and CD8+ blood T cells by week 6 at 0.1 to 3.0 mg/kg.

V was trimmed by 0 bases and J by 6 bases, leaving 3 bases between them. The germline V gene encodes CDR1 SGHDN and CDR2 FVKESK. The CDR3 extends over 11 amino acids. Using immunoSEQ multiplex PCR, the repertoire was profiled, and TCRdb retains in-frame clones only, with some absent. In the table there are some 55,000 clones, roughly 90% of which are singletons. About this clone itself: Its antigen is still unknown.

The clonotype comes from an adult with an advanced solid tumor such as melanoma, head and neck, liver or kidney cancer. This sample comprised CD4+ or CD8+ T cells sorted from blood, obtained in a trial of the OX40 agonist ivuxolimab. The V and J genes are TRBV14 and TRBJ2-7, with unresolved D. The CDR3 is CASSQDGEQYF. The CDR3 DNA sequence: TGTGCCAGCAGCCAAGATGGCGAGCAGTACTTC.